The sequence of this TCR beta chain was determined in a study of blood T cell repertoires in COVID-19. About the research overall: Both acute and convalescent COVID-19 samples were obtained from the United States, Italy and Spain. PBMCs, B-cell-depleted T cells, or T cells were the source of the cDNA or gDNA that made up the material.

Notes on this clone: Other DNA sequences within the sample encode an identical CDR3.

This CDR3 is 15 amino acids long. Trimming took 8 bases from V and 0 from J; bases not matched to a gene: 5. Germline CDR1 is SNHLY and CDR2 is FYNNEI. Methods used by the authors: Amplification from reference gene primers served as the basis for estimated nucleated cell counts. TCRdb's copy holds only in-frame clones and misses some; the assay was immunoSEQ multiplex PCR. The DNA was the basis for D and trimming; V, J and clone size are from that table. The sample holds approximately 92,000 clones, about 78% seen once. This sequence was found in a man aged 45-65 years who had recovered from COVID-19. The rearrangement joins TRBV2 to TRBJ2-7; 12 bases line up with TRBD2. Source material: peripheral blood. CDR3 sequence: CASRLAGGSSYEQYF. The DNA of the CDR3 is TGTGCCAGCCGGCTAGCGGGGGGGAGCTCCTACGAGCAGTACTTC.